What follows are 27 T cell receptor beta chains derived from one specimen sequenced in a study of T cells after yellow fever vaccination. TCRdb re-called the 5' RACE reads with MiXCR, one entry per CDR3 protein. The sample lists about 330,000 distinct CDR3 sequences; about 8.3% were seen once. The specimen comprised PBMCs, sampled more than 35 days after the first yellow fever vaccination. The receptors stem from a man in his late teens or twenties who received the YFV17D yellow fever vaccine.

The rearrangement uses TRBV6-5 and TRBJ1-1; 10 bases match TRBD1. The germline CDR1 and CDR2 sequences are MNHEY and SVGAGI. After removal of 4 bases from V and 13 bases from J, the junction contained 3 bases not matched to a gene. This CDR3 is 11 amino acids long. The chain's CDR3 is CASSSGTGVFF. CDR3 sequence (DNA): TGTGCCAGCAGTTCCGGGACAGGGGTTTTCTTT.

V gene TRBV5-1 combines with J gene TRBJ2-5, with 7 bases aligning to TRBD2. CDR1 is SGHRS and CDR2 is YFSETQ in the germline V gene. The junction had 11 bases not matched to a gene; V was cut back by 4 bases and J by 5 bases. The CDR3 is 15 amino acids. CDR3 protein: CASSRGVGVFETQYF. In DNA form, the CDR3 reads TGCGCCAGCAGCCGGGGGGTAGGGGTGTTCGAGACCCAGTACTTC.

The chain joins TRBV28 to TRBJ2-3; 13 bases are a match to TRBD2. V lost 6 bases to trimming and J lost 6 bases; unmatched junction nucleotides: 6. Germline V lookup: CDR1 MDHEN, CDR2 SYDVKM. The CDR3 covers 15 residues. The CDR3 region has the DNA TGTGCCAGCAGAGAACTAGCGGGGGGGACGGATACGCAGTATTTT. Translation: CASRELAGGTDTQYF.

This clonotype was observed a few times. The CDR3 sequence is CASSYREDYEQYF. The DNA for the CDR3 is TGTGCCAGCAGCTACAGGGAGGACTACGAGCAGTACTTC. This chain uses TRBV7-2 with TRBJ2-7, with D perhaps TRBD1 or TRBD2 (6 bases each). Germline V lookup: CDR1 SGHTA, CDR2 FQGNSA. Trimming stripped 4 bases from V and 3 bases from J, with 10 bases between. The CDR3 loop spans 13 amino acids.

V usage is TRBV4-1 and J usage is TRBJ2-3, with D maybe TRBD1 (6 bases). There are 14 residues in the CDR3. V lost 1 base and J lost 6, with 11 bases in between. The germline V gene has CDR1 MGHRA and CDR2 YSYEKL. The chain's CDR3 is CASSQAGTLDTQYF. Written as DNA, the CDR3 is TGCGCCAGCAGCCAAGCTGGGACACTCGATACGCAGTATTTT.

This clonotype was seen more than once but under ten times. J is TRBJ2-2 and V is TRBV5-4; D call uncertain. The V gene lost 2 bases and the J gene lost 7 bases, with 6 bases spanning the gap. Looked up from germline, CDR1 is SGHNT and CDR2 is YYREEE (reference sequence). The CDR3 has 12 residues. CDR3 residues: CASSFEVGELFF. The CDR3 bases are TGTGCCAGCAGCTTCGAGGTCGGGGAGCTGTTTTTT.

This clonotype has only a few counts. The chain combines TRBV7-6 with TRBJ2-3, with D uncertain. V lost 2 bases and J lost 0, with 12 bases in between. Germline loops: CDR1 SGHVS, CDR2 FNYEAQ. The CDR3 runs 16 residues. The chain's CDR3 is CASSLMGPTSTDTQYF. The CDR3 nucleotides read TGTGCCAGCAGCTTAATGGGCCCCACTAGCACAGATACGCAGTATTTT.

The gene calls are TRBV4-3 and TRBJ2-1; D is perhaps TRBD1 (5 bases). The germline CDR1 and CDR2 sequences are LGHNA and YSLEER. This CDR3 region has 14 residues. The germline V and J ends were trimmed by 3 bases and 5 bases, with 11 bases remaining between them. CDR3 in DNA: TGCGCCAGCAGCCAGATTTGGACAAACAATGAGCAGTTCTTC. Residues: CASSQIWTNNEQFF.

The chain links TRBV5-1 to TRBJ2-1; D is unresolved. CDR3 length equals 15 residues. Germline V lookup: CDR1 SGHRS, CDR2 YFSETQ. The germline V and J ends were trimmed by 0 bases and 6 bases, with 13 bases remaining between them. The CDR3 DNA follows: TGCGCCAGCAGCTTGGTTGGAACCGAACGCAATGAGCAGTTCTTC. This encodes CASSLVGTERNEQFF.

In the case of this clonotype: The junction does not match germline at one end; this may be a read error. V and J are TRBV20-1 and TRBJ1-1; 8 bases align to TRBD1. Germline assignment: CDR1 DFQATT and CDR2 SNEGSKA (reference sequence). There are 14 residues in the CDR3. CDR3 region: CCARAGGANTEAFF. Written as DNA, the CDR3 is TGCTGTGCTAGGGCAGGGGGCGCGAACACTGAAGCTTTCTTT.

V and J are TRBV18 and TRBJ1-1; D gene ambiguous. The length of the CDR3 is 12 residues. CDR1 and CDR2 from the germline V gene are KGHSH and LQKENI. Trimming cost V 3 bases and J 4 bases, with 6 bases left between them. This CDR3 reads CASSPPSTEAFF. The CDR3 DNA sequence: TGTGCCAGCTCACCGCCCAGCACTGAAGCTTTCTTT.

There are a few counts of this clonotype. This sequence joins TRBV2 and TRBJ2-5, with 7 bases that match TRBD1. J was trimmed by 1 base and V by 5 bases; bases with no gene match: 7. CDR3 length: 15 residues. CDR1 and CDR2 from the germline V gene are SNHLY and FYNNEI. The CDR3 DNA reads TGTGCCAGCAGTCCCTCGACAGGGCGCCAAGAGACCCAGTACTTC. It yields the protein CASSPSTGRQETQYF.

This clonotype has a count of ten or more. V and J are TRBV7-2 and TRBJ2-7; D perhaps matches TRBD1 (6 bases). This CDR3 is built from 13 residues. The germline V gene has CDR1 SGHTA and CDR2 FQGNSA. Deletions cut 4 bases from V and 6 bases from J, with 13 bases between. The CDR3 region is CASSSQQGSEQYV. CDR3 DNA: TGTGCCAGCAGCTCACAACAGGGCTCCGAGCAGTACGTC.

The J gene is TRBJ2-5, the V gene TRBV7-9; D gene ambiguous. Germline lookup yields CDR1 SEHNR and CDR2 FQNEAQ (reference sequence). Trimming left V 2 bases short and J 5 bases short, with 18 bases between. The CDR3 runs to 16 residues. CDR3 loop: CASSLLDGPSMETQYF. The CDR3 DNA reads as TGTGCCAGCAGCTTATTAGACGGCCCCAGCATGGAGACCCAGTACTTC.

In nucleotides, the CDR3 is TGCAGCGTCTCTTATATCCCGGACAGTCGAAACACCATATATTTT. Translated, it gives CSVSYIPDSRNTIYF. The J gene is TRBJ1-3, the V gene TRBV29-1, with a tentative D call TRBD1 (6 bases). Germline loops: CDR1 SQVTM, CDR2 ANQGSEA. The length of the CDR3 is 15 residues. Trimming took off 6 bases at V and 5 bases at J, with 20 bases between the two ends.

This clonotype was counted a few times. The rearrangement joins TRBV12-3 or TRBV12-4 to TRBJ2-1; tentatively, D is TRBD2 (6 bases). Trimming left V 6 bases short and J 9 bases short, with 6 bases between. This CDR3 is 10 amino acids long. CDR3 protein: CASRGGEQFF. The CDR3, as DNA: TGTGCCAGCAGGGGGGGTGAGCAGTTCTTC.

This chain links TRBV20-1 with TRBJ2-7, with TRBD1 matching 10 bases. CDR3 length: 15 amino acids. V gave up 5 bases and J gave up 3 bases; unmatched junction bases: 10. Germline V gives CDR1 DFQATT, CDR2 SNEGSKA (reference sequence). The CDR3 region is CSASDRDRGNYEQYV. DNA for the CDR3: TGCAGTGCTTCAGACCGGGACAGGGGAAACTACGAGCAGTACGTC.

This clonotype was counted only a few times. The rearrangement links TRBV28 to TRBJ1-6; 11 bases match TRBD1. Germline-derived CDR1 and CDR2 are MDHEN and SYDVKM. The CDR3 has 17 residues. V lost 3 bases, J lost 7 bases, and 8 bases stayed unmatched. CDR3 sequence (DNA): TGTGCCAGCAGTTTTCCGCCCGGACAGGGGGCGAATTCACCCCTCCACTTT. Translating gives CASSFPPGQGANSPLHF.

The chain has TRBV28 and TRBJ2-7; D not certain. V shed 6 bases and J shed 2 bases, with 8 bases lying between them. The CDR3 is made up of 12 amino acids. Germline loops: CDR1 MDHEN, CDR2 SYDVKM. CDR3 protein: CASRTETYEQYV. The DNA for the CDR3 is TGTGCCAGCAGAACAGAGACCTACGAGCAGTACGTC.

This clonotype turned up a few times. V gene TRBV25-1 combines with J gene TRBJ2-3; D perhaps matches TRBD2 (6 bases). Germline CDR1 is MGHDK and CDR2 is SYGVNS. The V gene lost 4 bases and the J gene lost 3 bases, with 8 bases spanning the gap. The CDR3 runs to 13 residues. The DNA for the CDR3 is TGTGCCAGCAGTGTGGCGGGAACAGATACGCAGTATTTT. Translated, it gives CASSVAGTDTQYF.

In this sample, this clonotype turned up a few times. The chain links TRBV29-1 to TRBJ1-1; D uncertain. The length of the CDR3 is 13 residues. Trimming shortened V by 7 bases and J by 0 bases, and 12 bases separated the two germline ends. The germline V gene has CDR1 SQVTM and CDR2 ANQGSEA. The CDR3 region is CSASTRMNTEAFF. The CDR3 coding sequence is TGCAGCGCCTCGACAAGGATGAACACTGAAGCTTTCTTT.

This sequence joins TRBV7-2 and TRBJ2-7; D is undetermined. V dropped 3 bases and J dropped 0 bases, with 6 bases sitting between them. The CDR3 covers 13 residues. Per germline, CDR1 SGHTA and CDR2 FQGNSA. CDR3 nucleotide sequence: TGTGCCAGCAGCTTGGTAAGCTCCTACGAGCAGTACGTC. It encodes CASSLVSSYEQYV.

The chain carries TRBV4-1 and TRBJ2-7; 7 nucleotides agree with TRBD2. CDR1 and CDR2 from the germline V gene are MGHRA and YSYEKL. The V and J ends lost 1 base and 2 bases, in that order; junction bases with no gene match: 5. CDR3 length equals 15 residues. The CDR3 DNA is TGCGCCAGCAGCCAAGGCGGGGGATCTACCTACGAGCAGTACTTC. Residues: CASSQGGGSTYEQYF.

The chain is built from TRBV14 and TRBJ1-4; D unresolved. Trimming removed 1 base from V and 1 base from J, with 10 bases in between. The CDR3 sequence is 16 residues long. Germline loops: CDR1 SGHDN, CDR2 FVKESK. The CDR3 DNA follows: TGTGCCAGCAGCCAAGTATCCGGGATAACTAATGAAAAACTGTTTTTT. Translation gives CASSQVSGITNEKLFF.

This chain links TRBV5-1 with TRBJ1-2, with D possibly TRBD1 on 6 matching bases. This CDR3 has 16 residues. From germline, CDR1 is SGHRS and CDR2 YFSETQ. Trimming took 3 bases from V and 2 from J, leaving 17 bases between them. The CDR3 spells CASSWGPGQPNYGYTF. The CDR3 coding sequence is TGCGCCAGCAGCTGGGGCCCGGGACAACCCAACTATGGCTACACCTTC.

This clonotype was counted between two and nine times. The chain is built from TRBV20-1 and TRBJ2-1, with TRBD2 as a possible D gene (5 bases). CDR3 length: 13 residues. CDR1 is DFQATT and CDR2 is SNEGSKA in the germline V gene (reference sequence). V was pared by 2 bases and J by 5 bases, with 10 bases between. The CDR3 DNA is TGCAGTGCTAGAAGATTCGGGAACAATGAGCAGTTCTTC. This translates into CSARRFGNNEQFF.

This clonotype was observed a handful of times. The V gene is TRBV6-6, the J gene TRBJ1-2; D possibly corresponds to TRBD1 (6 bases). Between the trimmed V and J ends, which lost 5 bases and 5 bases, there was a span of 9 bases. This CDR3 region has 12 residues. The germline V gene has CDR1 MNHNY and CDR2 SVGAGI (reference sequence). CDR3 coding DNA: TGTGCCAGCAGTACCGGGACATATGGCTACACCTTC. It codes for CASSTGTYGYTF.